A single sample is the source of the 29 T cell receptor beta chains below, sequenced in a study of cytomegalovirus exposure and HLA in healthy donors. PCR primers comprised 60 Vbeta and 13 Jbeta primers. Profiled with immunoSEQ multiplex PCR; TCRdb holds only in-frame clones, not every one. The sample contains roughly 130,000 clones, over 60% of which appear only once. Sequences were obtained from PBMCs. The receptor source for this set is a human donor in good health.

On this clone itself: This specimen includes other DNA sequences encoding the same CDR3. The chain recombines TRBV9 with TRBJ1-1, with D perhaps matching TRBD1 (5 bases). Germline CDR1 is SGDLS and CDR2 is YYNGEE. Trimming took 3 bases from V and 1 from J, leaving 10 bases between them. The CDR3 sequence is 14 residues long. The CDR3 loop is CASSADGGNTEAFF. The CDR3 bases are TGTGCCAGCAGCGCAGACGGGGGGAACACTGAAGCTTTCTTT.

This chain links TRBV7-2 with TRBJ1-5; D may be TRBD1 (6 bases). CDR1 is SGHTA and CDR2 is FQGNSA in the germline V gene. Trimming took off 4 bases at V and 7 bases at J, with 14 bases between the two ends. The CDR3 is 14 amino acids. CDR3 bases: TGTGCCAGCAGCTCCACAGGGATTTTGCAGCCCCAGCATTTT. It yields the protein CASSSTGILQPQHF.

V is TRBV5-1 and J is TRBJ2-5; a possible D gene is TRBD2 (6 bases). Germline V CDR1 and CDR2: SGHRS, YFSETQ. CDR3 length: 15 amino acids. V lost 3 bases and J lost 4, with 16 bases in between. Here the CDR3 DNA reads TGCGCCAGCAGCTCTTACCGGGACTTAAGAGAGACCCAGTACTTC. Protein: CASSSYRDLRETQYF.

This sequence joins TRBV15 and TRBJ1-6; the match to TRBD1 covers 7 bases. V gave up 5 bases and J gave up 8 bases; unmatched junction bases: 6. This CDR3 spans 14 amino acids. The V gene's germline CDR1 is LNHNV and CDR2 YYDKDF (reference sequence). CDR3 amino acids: CATSRRGQYSPLHF. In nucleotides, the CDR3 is TGTGCCACCAGCCGGAGGGGACAGTATTCACCCCTCCACTTT.

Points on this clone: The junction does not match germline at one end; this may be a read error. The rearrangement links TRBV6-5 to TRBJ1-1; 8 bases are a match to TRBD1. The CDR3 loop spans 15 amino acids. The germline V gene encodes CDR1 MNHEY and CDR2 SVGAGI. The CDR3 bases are TGTGCCGGCAGTTACTCATACAGGGGGACTTCTAGTGCTTTCTTT. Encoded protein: CAGSYSYRGTSSAFF.

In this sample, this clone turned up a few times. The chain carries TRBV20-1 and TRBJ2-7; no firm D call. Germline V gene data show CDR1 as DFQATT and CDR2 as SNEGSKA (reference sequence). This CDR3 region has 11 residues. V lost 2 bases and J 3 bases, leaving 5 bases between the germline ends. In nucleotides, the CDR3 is TGCAGTGCTAGATTAGTCTACGAGCAGTACTTC. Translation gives CSARLVYEQYF.

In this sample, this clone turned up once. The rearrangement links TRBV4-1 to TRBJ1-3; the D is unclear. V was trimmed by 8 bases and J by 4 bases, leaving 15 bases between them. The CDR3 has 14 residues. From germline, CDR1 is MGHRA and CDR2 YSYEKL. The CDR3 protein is CASEPNRAGNTIYF. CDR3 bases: TGCGCCAGCGAACCAAACAGAGCAGGAAACACCATATATTTT.

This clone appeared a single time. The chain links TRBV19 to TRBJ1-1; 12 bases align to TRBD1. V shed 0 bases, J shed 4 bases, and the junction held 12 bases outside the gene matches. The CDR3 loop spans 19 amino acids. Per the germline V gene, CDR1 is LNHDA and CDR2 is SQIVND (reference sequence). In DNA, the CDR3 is TGTGCCAGTAGTATAGATTCGTCCGGGACAGGGGGCTTGCGCACTGAAGCTTTCTTT. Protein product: CASSIDSSGTGGLRTEAFF.

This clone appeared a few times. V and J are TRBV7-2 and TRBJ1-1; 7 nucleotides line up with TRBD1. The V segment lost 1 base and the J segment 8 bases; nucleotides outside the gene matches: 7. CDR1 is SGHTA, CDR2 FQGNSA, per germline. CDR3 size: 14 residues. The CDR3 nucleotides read TGTGCCAGCAGCTTAGGGGGACAGATTAAGGAAGCTTTCTTT. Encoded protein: CASSLGGQIKEAFF.

The CDR3 DNA reads as TGTGCCAGCAGTTTTCTAGGGGACAGGGTCTCGGGGGCCAACGTCCTGACTTTC. It translates to CASSFLGDRVSGANVLTF. This rearrangement joins TRBV27 to TRBJ2-6; TRBD1 matches 9 bases. Trimming took 3 bases from V and 4 from J; bases not matched to a gene: 10. CDR1 is MNHEY and CDR2 is SMNVEV in the germline V gene (reference sequence). This CDR3 has 18 amino acids. Full variable domain (outside the CDR3, taken from reference TRBV27 and TRBJ2-6): EAQVTQNPRYLITVTGKKLTVTCSQNMNHEYMSWYRQDPGLGLRQIYYSMNVEVTDKGDVPEGYKVSRKEKRNFPLILESPSPNQTSLYFCASSFLGDRVSGANVLTFGAGSRLTVL.

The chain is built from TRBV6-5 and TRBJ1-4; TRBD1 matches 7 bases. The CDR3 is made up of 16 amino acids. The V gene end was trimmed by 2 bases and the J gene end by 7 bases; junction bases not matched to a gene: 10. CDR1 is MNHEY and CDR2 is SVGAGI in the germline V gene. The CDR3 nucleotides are TGTGCCAGCAGTTACCGAGCGACGACAGGGCCTGAAAAACTGTTTTTT. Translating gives CASSYRATTGPEKLFF.

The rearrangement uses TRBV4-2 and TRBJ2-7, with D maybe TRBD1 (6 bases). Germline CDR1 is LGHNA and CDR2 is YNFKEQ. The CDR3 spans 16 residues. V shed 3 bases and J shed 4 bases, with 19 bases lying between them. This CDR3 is CASSQGAGLESYEQYF. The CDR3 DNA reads TGTGCCAGCAGCCAGGGGGCCGGGCTTGAATCTTACGAGCAGTACTTC.

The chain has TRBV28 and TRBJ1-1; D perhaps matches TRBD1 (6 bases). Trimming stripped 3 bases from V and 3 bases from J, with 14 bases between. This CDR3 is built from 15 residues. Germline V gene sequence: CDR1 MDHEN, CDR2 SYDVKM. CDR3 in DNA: TGTGCCAGCAGTTTCTCCTCCCCAGGGGACACTGAAGCTTTCTTT. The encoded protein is CASSFSSPGDTEAFF.

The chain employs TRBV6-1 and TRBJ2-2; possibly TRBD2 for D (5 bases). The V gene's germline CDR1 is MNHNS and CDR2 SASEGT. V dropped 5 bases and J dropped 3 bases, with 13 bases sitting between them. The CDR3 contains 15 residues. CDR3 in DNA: TGTGCCAGCAGTACCCGGGGTCTCGACACCGGGGAGCTGTTTTTT. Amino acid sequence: CASSTRGLDTGELFF.

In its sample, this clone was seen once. This CDR3 reads CASSPWDRVLAGYTF. As DNA, the CDR3 is TGTGCCAGCAGCCCATGGGACAGGGTGTTGGCTGGCTACACCTTC. V and J are TRBV7-6 and TRBJ1-2; TRBD1 matches 9 bases. V shed 5 bases and J 7 bases; nucleotides not matched to a gene: 11. From germline, CDR1 is SGHVS and CDR2 FNYEAQ. The CDR3 is 15 residues long.

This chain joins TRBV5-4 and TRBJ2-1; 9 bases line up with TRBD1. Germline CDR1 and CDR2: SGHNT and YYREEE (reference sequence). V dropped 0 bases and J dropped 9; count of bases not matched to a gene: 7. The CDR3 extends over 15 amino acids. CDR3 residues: CASSLARGQGGEQFF. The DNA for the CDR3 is TGTGCCAGCAGCTTGGCGAGGGGACAGGGAGGTGAGCAGTTCTTC. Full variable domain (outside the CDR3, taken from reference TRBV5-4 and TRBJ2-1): ETGVTQSPTHLIKTRGQQVTLRCSSQSGHNTVSWYQQALGQGPQFIFQYYREEENGRGNFPPRFSGLQFPNYSSELNVNALELDDSALYLCASSLARGQGGEQFFGPGTRLTVL.

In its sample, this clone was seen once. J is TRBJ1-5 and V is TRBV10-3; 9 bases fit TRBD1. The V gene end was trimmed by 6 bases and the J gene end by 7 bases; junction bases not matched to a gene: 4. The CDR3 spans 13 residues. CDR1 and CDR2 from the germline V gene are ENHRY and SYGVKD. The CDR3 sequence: CAIRQGAGQPQHF. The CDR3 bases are TGTGCCATCAGACAGGGGGCGGGACAGCCCCAGCATTTT.

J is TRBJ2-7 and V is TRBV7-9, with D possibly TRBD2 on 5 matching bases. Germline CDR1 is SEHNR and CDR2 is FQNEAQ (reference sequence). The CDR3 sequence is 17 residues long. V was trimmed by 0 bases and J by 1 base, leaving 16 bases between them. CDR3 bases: TGTGCCAGCAGCTTAGCATCGAGAGGGCCGCCATCCTACGAGCAGTACTTC. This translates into CASSLASRGPPSYEQYF.

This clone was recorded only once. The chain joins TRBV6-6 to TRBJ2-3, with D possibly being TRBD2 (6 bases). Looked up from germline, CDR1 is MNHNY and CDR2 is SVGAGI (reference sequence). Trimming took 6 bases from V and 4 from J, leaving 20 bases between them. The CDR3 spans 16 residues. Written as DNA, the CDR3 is TGTGCCAGCAGCCAAGAACCCCGCGGGGAGGCAGATACGCAGTATTTT. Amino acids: CASSQEPRGEADTQYF.

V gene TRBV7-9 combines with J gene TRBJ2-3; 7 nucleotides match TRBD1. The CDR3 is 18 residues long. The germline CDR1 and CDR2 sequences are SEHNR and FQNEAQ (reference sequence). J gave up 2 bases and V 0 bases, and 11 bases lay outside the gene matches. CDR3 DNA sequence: TGTGCCAGCAGCTTAGCCTTTAAGGGGGCTCAGATCACAGATACGCAGTATTTT. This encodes CASSLAFKGAQITDTQYF.

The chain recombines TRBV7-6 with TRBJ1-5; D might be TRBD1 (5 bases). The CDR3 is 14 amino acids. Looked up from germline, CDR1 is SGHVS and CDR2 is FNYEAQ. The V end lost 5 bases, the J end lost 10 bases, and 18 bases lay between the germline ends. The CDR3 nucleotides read TGTGCCAGCAGCCCAGGGCCCGCCTGGGATCCCCAGCATTTT. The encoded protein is CASSPGPAWDPQHF. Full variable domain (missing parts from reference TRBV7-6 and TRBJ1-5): GAGVSQSPRYKVTKRGQDVALRCDPISGHVSLYWYRQALGQGPEFLTYFNYEAQQDKSGLPNDRFSAERPEGSISTLTIQRTEQRDSAMYRCASSPGPAWDPQHFGDGTRLSIL.

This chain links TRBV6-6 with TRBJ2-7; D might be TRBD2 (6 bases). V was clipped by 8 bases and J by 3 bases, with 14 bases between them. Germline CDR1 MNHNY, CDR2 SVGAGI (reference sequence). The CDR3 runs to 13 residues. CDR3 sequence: CASGRERYYEQYF. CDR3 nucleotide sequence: TGTGCCAGCGGCCGGGAGCGCTACTACGAGCAGTACTTC.

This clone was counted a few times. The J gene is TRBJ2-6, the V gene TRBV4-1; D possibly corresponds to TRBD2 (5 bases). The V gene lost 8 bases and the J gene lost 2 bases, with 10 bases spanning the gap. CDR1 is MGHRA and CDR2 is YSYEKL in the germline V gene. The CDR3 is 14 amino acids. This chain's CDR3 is CASARVAGANVLTF. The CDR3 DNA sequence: TGCGCCAGCGCGCGGGTGGCTGGGGCCAACGTCCTGACTTTC.

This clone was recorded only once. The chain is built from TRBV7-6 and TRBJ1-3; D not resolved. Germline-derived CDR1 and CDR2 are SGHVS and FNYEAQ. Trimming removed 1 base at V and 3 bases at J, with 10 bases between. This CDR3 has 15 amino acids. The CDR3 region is CASSLGWAYGNTIYF. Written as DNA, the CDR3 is TGTGCCAGCAGCTTAGGTTGGGCTTATGGAAACACCATATATTTT.

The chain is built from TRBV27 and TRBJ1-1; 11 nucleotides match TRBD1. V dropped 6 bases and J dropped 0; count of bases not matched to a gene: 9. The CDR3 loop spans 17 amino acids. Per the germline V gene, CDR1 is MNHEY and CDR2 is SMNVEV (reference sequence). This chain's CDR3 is CASSPPGQGVMNTEAFF. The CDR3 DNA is TGTGCCAGCAGCCCCCCGGGACAGGGGGTAATGAACACTGAAGCTTTCTTT.

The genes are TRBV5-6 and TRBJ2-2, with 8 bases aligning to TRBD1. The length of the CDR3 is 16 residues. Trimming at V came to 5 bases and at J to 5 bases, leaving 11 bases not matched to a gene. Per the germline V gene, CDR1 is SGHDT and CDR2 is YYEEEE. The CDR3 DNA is TGTGCCAGCAGACCCTACAGGGGGGTCGGGACCGGGGAGCTGTTTTTT. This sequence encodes CASRPYRGVGTGELFF.

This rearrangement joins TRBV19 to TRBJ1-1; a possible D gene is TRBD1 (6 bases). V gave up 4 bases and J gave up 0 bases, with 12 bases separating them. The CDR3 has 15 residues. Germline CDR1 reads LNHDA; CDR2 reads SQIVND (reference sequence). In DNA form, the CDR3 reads TGTGCCAGTAGTAGCGGGGGCCCGATGAACACTGAAGCTTTCTTT. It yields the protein CASSSGGPMNTEAFF. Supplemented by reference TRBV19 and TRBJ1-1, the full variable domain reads DGGITQSPKYLFRKEGQNVTLSCEQNLNHDAMYWYRQDPGQGLRLIYYSQIVNDFQKGDIAEGYSVSREKKESFPLTVTSAQKNPTAFYLCASSSGGPMNTEAFFGQGTRLTVV.

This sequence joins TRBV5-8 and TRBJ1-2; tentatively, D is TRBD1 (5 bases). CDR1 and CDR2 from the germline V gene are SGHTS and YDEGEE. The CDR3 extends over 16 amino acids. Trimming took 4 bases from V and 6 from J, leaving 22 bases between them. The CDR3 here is CASSRRAGRLFDGYTF. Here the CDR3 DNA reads TGTGCCAGCAGCCGGAGGGCAGGGAGGTTGTTCGATGGCTACACCTTC.

The CDR3, as DNA: TGTGCCAGCGCCCCCCACAGGGAGTGGGGCTACACCTTC. It codes for CASAPHREWGYTF. V gene TRBV6-1 combines with J gene TRBJ1-2; weak D call: TRBD1 (6 bases). The CDR3 extends over 13 amino acids. Trimming took 8 bases from V and 8 from J, leaving 18 bases between them. Germline V gene sequence: CDR1 MNHNS, CDR2 SASEGT.